The 3 T cell receptor beta chains below come from one sample, sequenced in a study of cytomegalovirus exposure and HLA in healthy donors (dated by TCRdb to the late 2010s). Library method: the immunoSEQ multiplex PCR assay. TCRdb limited this immuneACCESS table to in-frame rearrangements with V and J called. A share of clones is missing; checked studies link under half to unresolved V genes, and the rest is unexplained. The sample table holds some 45,000 clones, of which about 90% were seen once. The ten biggest clones cover over 5.5% of the sample. Sample: PBMCs. All receptors derive from a man aged 18 to 35 in good health and CMV-seronegative.

The chain couples TRBV11-1 to TRBJ2-1, with 12 positions matching TRBD2. The CDR3 consists of 15 residues. Germline CDR1 reads SGHAT; CDR2 reads FQDESV (reference sequence). Germline trimming cut 4 bases from V and 4 bases from J; bases unmatched to any gene: 2. The CDR3 reads CASSSGTSGYNEQFF. CDR3 in DNA: TGTGCCAGCAGCTCCGGGACTAGCGGGTACAATGAGCAGTTCTTC.

The chain employs TRBV6-1 and TRBJ2-3, with no clear D. CDR1 is MNHNS, CDR2 SASEGT, per germline. This CDR3 contains 12 residues. V lost 8 bases to trimming and J lost 3 bases, with 9 bases between them. The CDR3 DNA reads as TGTGCCAGCTTACTAAGGACAGATACGCAGTATTTT. Its translation is CASLLRTDTQYF.

This chain joins TRBV6-5 and TRBJ1-3; TRBD1 matches at 9 bases. This CDR3 region has 15 residues. Looked up from germline, CDR1 is MNHEY and CDR2 is SVGAGI. V dropped 6 bases and J dropped 4; count of bases not matched to a gene: 7. CDR3 nucleotides: TGTGCCAGCAGCTTAACAGGGGGCAACGGAAACACCATATATTTT. It codes for CASSLTGGNGNTIYF.